The next 6 T cell receptor beta chains were all read from a single sample in a study of cytomegalovirus exposure and HLA in healthy donors. PCR used 60 Vbeta primers and 13 Jbeta primers. Here immunoSEQ multiplex PCR was the method, and the copy in TCRdb shows in-frame clones only, minus some. The sample has 150,000 to 200,000 clones, around 79% seen once; the top ten hold 2% to 3%. Sequenced sample: PBMCs. The receptors were sampled from a woman aged 40 to 50 in good health and CMV-seropositive.

The V gene is TRBV11-2, the J gene TRBJ2-7; 7 positions match TRBD2. The CDR3 covers 16 residues. The germline CDR1 and CDR2 sequences are SGHAT and FQNNGV. J gave up 3 bases and V 2 bases, and 10 bases lay outside the gene matches. The CDR3 coding sequence is TGTGCCAGCAGCTTACTATCCGGGGGAGGGGACTACGAGCAGTACTTC. Protein product: CASSLLSGGGDYEQYF.

V is TRBV4-1 and J is TRBJ2-1, with 8 bases identical to TRBD2. The CDR3 runs 16 residues. Per the germline V gene, CDR1 is MGHRA and CDR2 is YSYEKL. J lost 4 bases, V lost 0 bases, and 5 bases had no gene match. This CDR3 is CASSQDGTSGYNEQFF. The CDR3 nucleotides are TGCGCCAGCAGCCAAGATGGAACTAGCGGATACAATGAGCAGTTCTTC.

This clone has just one count. CDR3 nucleotides: TGTGCCTGGACCTGGAGACAGGGAGGCTATGGCTACACCTTC. Translating gives CAWTWRQGGYGYTF. The V call is TRBV30, the J call TRBJ1-2, with 7 bases lining up with TRBD1. This CDR3 has 14 amino acids. V was pared by 4 bases and J by 4 bases, with 9 bases of the junction left unmatched. Looked up from germline, CDR1 is GTSNPN and CDR2 is SVGIG (reference sequence). The full variable domain, with the rest looked up from reference TRBV30 and TRBJ1-2, is SQTIHQWPATLVQPVGSPLSLECTVEGTSNPNLYWYRQAAGRGLQLLFYSVGIGQISSEVPQNLSASRPQDRQFILSSKKLLLSDSGFYLCAWTWRQGGYGYTFGSGTRLTVV.

The chain is built from TRBV7-9 and TRBJ1-2; D call uncertain. Trimming left V 7 bases short and J 0 bases short, with 9 bases between. Per the germline V gene, CDR1 is SEHNR and CDR2 is FQNEAQ (reference sequence). The CDR3 is made up of 13 amino acids. The CDR3 protein is CASTGLANYGYTF. The CDR3, as DNA: TGTGCCAGCACCGGGTTAGCTAACTATGGCTACACCTTC.

CDR3 sequence (DNA): TGTGCCAGCAGCGCTAGACTAGATGGCGAGCAGTTCTTC. Translation: CASSARLDGEQFF. J is TRBJ2-1 and V is TRBV6-5; maybe TRBD2 (6 bases). The CDR3 runs 13 residues. The V end lost 6 bases, the J end lost 10 bases, and 16 bases lay between the germline ends. Germline-derived CDR1 and CDR2 are MNHEY and SVGAGI.

CDR3 in amino acids: CASSQQQGAGYGYTF. Here the CDR3 DNA reads TGCGCCAGCAGCCAACAACAGGGGGCGGGCTATGGCTACACCTTC. The chain combines TRBV4-3 with TRBJ1-2; 9 nucleotides agree with TRBD1. The CDR3 runs 15 residues. Looked up from germline, CDR1 is LGHNA and CDR2 is YSLEER. Trimming cost V 2 bases and J 4 bases; bases outside gene matches: 5.